The sequence of this T cell receptor beta chain was determined in a study of cytomegalovirus exposure and HLA in healthy donors. In the PCR, 60 Vbeta and 13 Jbeta primers were used. Assay: immunoSEQ multiplex PCR; the TCRdb copy retains only in-frame clones and omits some. The sample carries about 100,000 clones, 84% recorded once. The CDR3 covers 14 residues. In germline, CDR1 is MRHNA, CDR2 SNTAGT. Trimming took 6 bases from V and 0 from J, leaving 9 bases between them. Sequenced input: PBMCs. This chain uses TRBV6-4 with TRBJ1-5, with D possibly matching TRBD1 (5 bases). This clonotype was obtained from a woman aged 18-29 years in good health and CMV-seronegative. The CDR3 reads CASRTDLSNQPQHF. The CDR3 DNA sequence: TGTGCCAGCAGGACAGATCTTAGCAATCAGCCCCAGCATTTT.